This T cell receptor (beta chain) was recovered during a study of OX40 agonist ivuxolimab in advanced cancers. Findings of the study overall: Among the least clonally expanded were partial responders at 0.1-3.0 mg/kg. There was clonal expansion of CD4+ and CD8+ blood T cells by week 6 at 0.1 to 3.0 mg/kg.

Comments on this clone: As yet, its antigen is unknown.

The repertoire was sequenced with immunoSEQ multiplex PCR; TCRdb's copy has only in-frame clones and lacks some. Here the sample spans some 40,000 clones, 75% to 90% being singletons. The germline CDR1 and CDR2 sequences are DFQATT and SNEGSKA (reference sequence). This CDR3 spans 11 amino acids. This TCR came from an adult with an advanced solid tumor such as melanoma, head and neck, liver or kidney cancer. The genes are TRBV20-1 and TRBJ1-2, with a tentative D call TRBD1 (5 bases). The sample here was CD4+ or CD8+ T cells sorted from blood, taken in a trial of the OX40 agonist ivuxolimab. Here the CDR3 reads CSTGTPFGYTF. Written as DNA, the CDR3 is TGCAGCACTGGGACGCCCTTTGGCTACACCTTC.